This T cell receptor beta chain was captured by sequencing in a study of cytomegalovirus exposure and HLA in healthy donors. Whole-study context: Most genotyped donors, about 81% of 300 to 400, had Caucasian-associated genetic ancestry.

The CDR3 extends over 16 amino acids. Primers for the PCR totalled 60 Vbeta and 13 Jbeta. Assay used: immunoSEQ multiplex PCR; TCRdb lists only in-frame clones, some missing. This sample yields 150,000 to 200,000 clones, of which 82% are seen a single time; around 0.97% belongs to the top ten. General observations from the study: Later work found most CMV-associated TCR beta chains apparently HLA-restricted. Researchers reported in a later analysis that a missense DCLRE1C variant was tied to TCR beta V- and J-gene trimming.

A note on this clone: Its antigen remains unknown.

What was sequenced was PBMCs. The chain recombines TRBV21-1 with TRBJ2-1; whether TRBD1, the table's D call, matches the DNA was not checked. TRBV21-1 is described as a pseudogene. This clonotype was obtained from a girl aged 2-10 years in good health and CMV-seropositive. As DNA, the CDR3 is TGTGCCAGCAGCATTCCGGACAGGGGGCTAAGCAATGAGCAGTTCTTC. This encodes CASSIPDRGLSNEQFF.